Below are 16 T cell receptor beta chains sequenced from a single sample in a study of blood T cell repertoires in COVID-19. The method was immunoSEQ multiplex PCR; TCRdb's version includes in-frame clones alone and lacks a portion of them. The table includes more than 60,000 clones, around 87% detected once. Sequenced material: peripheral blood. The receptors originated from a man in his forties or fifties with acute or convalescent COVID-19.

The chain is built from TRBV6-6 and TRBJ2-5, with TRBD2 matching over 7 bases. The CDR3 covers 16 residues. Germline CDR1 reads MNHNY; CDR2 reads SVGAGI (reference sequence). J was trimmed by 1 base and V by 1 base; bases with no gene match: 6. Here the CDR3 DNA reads TGTGCCAGCAGTTACTGGGCTAGCGGACCCCAAGAGACCCAGTACTTC. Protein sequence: CASSYWASGPQETQYF.

The CDR3 DNA is TGTGCCAGCAGCTCCGGGACAGCACACAATGAGCAGTTCTTC. As protein: CASSSGTAHNEQFF. V usage is TRBV11-2 and J usage is TRBJ2-1; 7 bases are shared with TRBD1. Trimming removed 4 bases from V and 5 bases from J; junction bases left unmatched: 5. In germline, CDR1 is SGHAT, CDR2 FQNNGV. This CDR3 spans 14 amino acids.

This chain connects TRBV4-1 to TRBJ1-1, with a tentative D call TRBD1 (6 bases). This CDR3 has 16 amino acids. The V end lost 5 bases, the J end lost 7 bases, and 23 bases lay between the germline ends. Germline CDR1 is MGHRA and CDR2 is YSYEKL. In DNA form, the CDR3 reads TGCGCCAGCAGCTTAGCGCCGGGACAACGGCGAGGTGAAGCTTTCTTT. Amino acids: CASSLAPGQRRGEAFF.

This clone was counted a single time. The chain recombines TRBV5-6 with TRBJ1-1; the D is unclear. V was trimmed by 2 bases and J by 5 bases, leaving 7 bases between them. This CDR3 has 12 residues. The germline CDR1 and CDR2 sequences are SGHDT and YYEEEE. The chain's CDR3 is CASSFLRTEAFF. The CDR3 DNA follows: TGTGCCAGCAGCTTCCTCAGGACTGAAGCTTTCTTT. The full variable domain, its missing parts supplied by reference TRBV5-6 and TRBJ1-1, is DAGVTQSPTHLIKTRGQQVTLRCSPKSGHDTVSWYQQALGQGPQFIFQYYEEEERQRGNFPDRFSGHQFPNYSSELNVNALLLGDSALYLCASSFLRTEAFFGQGTRLTVV.

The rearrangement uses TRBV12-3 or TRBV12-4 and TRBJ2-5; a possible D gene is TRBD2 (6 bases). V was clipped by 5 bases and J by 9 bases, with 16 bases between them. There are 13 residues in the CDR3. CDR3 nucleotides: TGTGCCAGCAGTCCCTCCCCGGGGAGGTCCCAGTACTTC. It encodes CASSPSPGRSQYF.

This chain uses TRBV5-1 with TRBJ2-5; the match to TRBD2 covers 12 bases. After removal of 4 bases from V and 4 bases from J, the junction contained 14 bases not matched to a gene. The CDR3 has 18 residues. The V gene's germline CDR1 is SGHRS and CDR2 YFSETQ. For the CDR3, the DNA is TGCGCCAGCAGCCCGGGGAGGACTAGCGGGAACCCTGCAGAGACCCAGTACTTC. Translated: CASSPGRTSGNPAETQYF.

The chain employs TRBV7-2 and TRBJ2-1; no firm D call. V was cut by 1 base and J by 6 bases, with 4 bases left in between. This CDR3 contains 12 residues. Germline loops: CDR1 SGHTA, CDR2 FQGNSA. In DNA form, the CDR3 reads TGTGCCAGCAGCTTAGTTAGCAATGAGCAGTTCTTC. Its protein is CASSLVSNEQFF.

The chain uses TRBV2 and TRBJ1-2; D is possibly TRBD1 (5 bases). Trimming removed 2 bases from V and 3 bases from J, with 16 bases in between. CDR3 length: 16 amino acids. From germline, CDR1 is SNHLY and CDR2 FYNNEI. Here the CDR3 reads CASSEWDGGGDYGYTF. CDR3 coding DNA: TGTGCCAGCAGTGAATGGGACGGGGGTGGTGACTATGGCTACACCTTC.

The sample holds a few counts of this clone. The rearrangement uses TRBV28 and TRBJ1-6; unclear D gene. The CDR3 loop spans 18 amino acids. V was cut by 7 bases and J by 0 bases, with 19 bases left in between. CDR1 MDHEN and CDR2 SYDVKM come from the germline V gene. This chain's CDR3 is CASNSPGSASSYNSPLHF. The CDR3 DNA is TGTGCCAGCAACTCCCCGGGGAGCGCCAGCTCCTATAATTCACCCCTCCACTTT. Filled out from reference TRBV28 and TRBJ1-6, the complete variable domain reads DVKVTQSSRYLVKRTGEKVFLECVQDMDHENMFWYRQDPGLGLRLIYFSYDVKMKEKGDIPEGYSVSREKKERFSLILESASTNQTSMYLCASNSPGSASSYNSPLHFGNGTRLTVT.

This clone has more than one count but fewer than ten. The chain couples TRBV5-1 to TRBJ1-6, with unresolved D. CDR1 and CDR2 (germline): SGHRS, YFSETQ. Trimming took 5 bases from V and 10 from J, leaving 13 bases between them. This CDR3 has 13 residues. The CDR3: CASRVGTGSPLHF. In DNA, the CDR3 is TGCGCCAGCAGGGTGGGCACTGGGTCACCCCTCCACTTT.

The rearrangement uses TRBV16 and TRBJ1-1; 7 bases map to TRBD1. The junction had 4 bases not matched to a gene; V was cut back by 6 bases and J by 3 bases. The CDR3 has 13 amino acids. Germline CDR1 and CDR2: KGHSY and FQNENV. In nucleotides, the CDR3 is TGTGCCAGCAGTGCGACAGGGTACACTGAAGCTTTCTTT. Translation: CASSATGYTEAFF.

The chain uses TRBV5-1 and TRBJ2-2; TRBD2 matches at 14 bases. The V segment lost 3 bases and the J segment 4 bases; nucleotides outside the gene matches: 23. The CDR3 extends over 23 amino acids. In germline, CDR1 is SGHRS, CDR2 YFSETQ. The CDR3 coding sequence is TGCGCCAGCAGCTCGAGACCGAGCGGGACTAGCGGGGGCCTGCGGGGGAGCACCGGGGAGCTGTTTTTT. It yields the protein CASSSRPSGTSGGLRGSTGELFF.

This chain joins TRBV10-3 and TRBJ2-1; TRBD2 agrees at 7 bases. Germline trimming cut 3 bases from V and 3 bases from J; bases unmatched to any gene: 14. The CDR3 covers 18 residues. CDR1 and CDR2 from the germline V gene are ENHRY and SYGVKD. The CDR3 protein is CAISDSYGGGRSYNEQFF. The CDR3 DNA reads TGTGCCATCAGTGACTCTTATGGGGGAGGGAGGAGCTACAATGAGCAGTTCTTC.

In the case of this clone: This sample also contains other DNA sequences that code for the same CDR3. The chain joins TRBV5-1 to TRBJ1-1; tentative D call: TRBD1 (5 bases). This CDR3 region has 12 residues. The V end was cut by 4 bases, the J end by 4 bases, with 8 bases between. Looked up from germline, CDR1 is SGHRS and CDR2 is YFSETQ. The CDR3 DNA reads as TGCGCCAGCAGCCTCCAGGGCACTGAAGCTTTCTTT. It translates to CASSLQGTEAFF.

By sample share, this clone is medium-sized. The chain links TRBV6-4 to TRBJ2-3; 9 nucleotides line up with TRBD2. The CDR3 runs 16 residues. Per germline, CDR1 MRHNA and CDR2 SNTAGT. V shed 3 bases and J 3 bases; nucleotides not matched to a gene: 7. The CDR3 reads CASSELAGGNTDTQYF. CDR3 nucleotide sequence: TGTGCCAGCAGTGAGTTGGCGGGAGGGAATACAGATACGCAGTATTTT.

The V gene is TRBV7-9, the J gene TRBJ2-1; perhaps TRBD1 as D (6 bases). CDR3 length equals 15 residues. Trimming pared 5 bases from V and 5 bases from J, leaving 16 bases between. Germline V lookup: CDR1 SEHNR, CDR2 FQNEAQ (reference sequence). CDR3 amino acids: CASSVLRDIDNEQFF. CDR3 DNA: TGTGCCAGCAGCGTGCTCCGGGACATCGACAATGAGCAGTTCTTC. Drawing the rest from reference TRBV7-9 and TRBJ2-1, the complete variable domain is DTGVSQNPRHKITKRGQNVTFRCDPISEHNRLYWYRQTLGQGPEFLTYFQNEAQLEKSRLLSDRFSAERPKGSFSTLEIQRTEQGDSAMYLCASSVLRDIDNEQFFGPGTRLTVL.